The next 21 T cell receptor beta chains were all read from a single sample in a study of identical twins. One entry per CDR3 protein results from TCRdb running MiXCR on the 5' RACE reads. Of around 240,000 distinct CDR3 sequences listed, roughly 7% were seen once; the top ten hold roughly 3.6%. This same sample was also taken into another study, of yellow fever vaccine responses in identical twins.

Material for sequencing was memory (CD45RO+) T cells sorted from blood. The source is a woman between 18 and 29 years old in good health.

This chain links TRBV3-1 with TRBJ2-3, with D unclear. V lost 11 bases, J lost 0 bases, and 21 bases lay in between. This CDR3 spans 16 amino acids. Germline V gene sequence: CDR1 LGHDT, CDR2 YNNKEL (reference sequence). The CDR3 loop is CACTKDLPGSTDTQYF. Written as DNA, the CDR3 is TGTGCCTGCACCAAAGATCTCCCCGGGAGCACAGATACGCAGTATTTT.

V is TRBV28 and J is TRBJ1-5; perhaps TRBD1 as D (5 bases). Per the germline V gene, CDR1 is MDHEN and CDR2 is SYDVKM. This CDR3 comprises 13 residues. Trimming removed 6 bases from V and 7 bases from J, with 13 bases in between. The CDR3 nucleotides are TGTGCCAGCAGGCAGGGTGCGATACAGCCCCAGCATTTT. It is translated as CASRQGAIQPQHF.

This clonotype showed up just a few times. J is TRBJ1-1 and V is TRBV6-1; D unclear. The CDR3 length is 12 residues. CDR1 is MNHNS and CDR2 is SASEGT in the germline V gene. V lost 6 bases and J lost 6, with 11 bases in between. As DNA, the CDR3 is TGTGCCAGCAGGATCGGGGTCGCTGAAGCTTTCTTT. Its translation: CASRIGVAEAFF.

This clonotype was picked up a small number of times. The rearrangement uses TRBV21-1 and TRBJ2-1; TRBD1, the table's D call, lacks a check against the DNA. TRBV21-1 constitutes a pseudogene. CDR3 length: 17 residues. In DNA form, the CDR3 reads TGTGCCAGCAGCTCTACATCCCGGGACAGTTACTACAATGAGCAGTTCTTC. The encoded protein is CASSSTSRDSYYNEQFF.

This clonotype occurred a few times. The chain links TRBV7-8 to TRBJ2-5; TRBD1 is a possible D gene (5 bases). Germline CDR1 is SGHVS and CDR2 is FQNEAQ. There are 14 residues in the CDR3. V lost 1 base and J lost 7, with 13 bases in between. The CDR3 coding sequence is TGTGCCAGCAGCTTAGGGGGCCTCACGGGGACCCAGTACTTC. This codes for CASSLGGLTGTQYF.

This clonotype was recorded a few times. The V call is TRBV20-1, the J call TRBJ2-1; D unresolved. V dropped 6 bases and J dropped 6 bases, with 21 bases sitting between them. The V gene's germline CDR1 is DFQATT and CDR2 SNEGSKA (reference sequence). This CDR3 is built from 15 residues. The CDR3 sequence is CSASTPASSGNEQFF. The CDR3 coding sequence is TGCAGTGCAAGTACCCCCGCCTCCTCAGGCAATGAGCAGTTCTTC.

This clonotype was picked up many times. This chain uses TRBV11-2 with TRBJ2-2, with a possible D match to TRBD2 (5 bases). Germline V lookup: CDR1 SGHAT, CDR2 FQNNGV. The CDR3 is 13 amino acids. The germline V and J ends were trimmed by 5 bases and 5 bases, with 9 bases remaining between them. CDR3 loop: CASSPQRTGELFF. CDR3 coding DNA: TGTGCCAGCAGCCCCCAGCGGACCGGGGAGCTGTTTTTT.

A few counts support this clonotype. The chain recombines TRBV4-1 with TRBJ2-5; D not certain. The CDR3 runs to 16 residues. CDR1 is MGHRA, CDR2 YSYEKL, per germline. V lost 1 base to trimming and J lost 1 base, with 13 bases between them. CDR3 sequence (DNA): TGCGCCAGCAGCCAAGGTCAGCGAGCGCCCCAAGAGACCCAGTACTTC. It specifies CASSQGQRAPQETQYF.

CDR3 coding DNA: TGCAGTGCTAGATCTCAGGGACAGTTTGTGGAAAAACTGTTTTTT. Its translation: CSARSQGQFVEKLFF. The V call is TRBV20-1, the J call TRBJ1-4, with 7 positions matching TRBD1. The CDR3 is 15 residues long. With 2 bases clipped from V and 8 bases from J, the junction kept 11 bases outside the gene matches. CDR1 and CDR2 (germline): DFQATT, SNEGSKA (reference sequence).

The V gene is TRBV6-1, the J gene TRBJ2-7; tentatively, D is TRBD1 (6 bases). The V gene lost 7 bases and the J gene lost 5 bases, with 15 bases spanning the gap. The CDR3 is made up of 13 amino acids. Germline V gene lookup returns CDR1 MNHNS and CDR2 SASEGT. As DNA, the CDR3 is TGTGCCAGCACAAGCGGACAGCCCAACGAGCAGTACTTC. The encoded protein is CASTSGQPNEQYF.

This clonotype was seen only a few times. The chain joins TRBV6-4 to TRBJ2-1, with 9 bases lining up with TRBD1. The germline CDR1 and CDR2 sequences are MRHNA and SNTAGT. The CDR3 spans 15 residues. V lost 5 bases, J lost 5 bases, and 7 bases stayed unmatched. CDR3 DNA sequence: TGTGCCAGCAGTAAGGGGGGACAGGGACACAATGAGCAGTTCTTC. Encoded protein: CASSKGGQGHNEQFF.

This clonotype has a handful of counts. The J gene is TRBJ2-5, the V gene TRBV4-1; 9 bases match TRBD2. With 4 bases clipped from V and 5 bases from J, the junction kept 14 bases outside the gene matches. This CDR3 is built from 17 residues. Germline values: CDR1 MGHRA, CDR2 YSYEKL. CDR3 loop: CASSPGRVGLALETQYF. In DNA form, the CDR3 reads TGCGCCAGCAGCCCCGGAAGGGTGGGACTAGCTCTGGAGACCCAGTACTTC.

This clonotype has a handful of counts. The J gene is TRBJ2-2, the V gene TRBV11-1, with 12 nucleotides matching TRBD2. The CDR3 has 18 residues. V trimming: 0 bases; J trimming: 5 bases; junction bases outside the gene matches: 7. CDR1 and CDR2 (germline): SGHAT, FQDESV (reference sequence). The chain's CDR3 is CASSLARLAGVWTGELFF. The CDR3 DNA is TGTGCCAGCAGCTTAGCCCGACTAGCGGGAGTCTGGACCGGGGAGCTGTTTTTT.

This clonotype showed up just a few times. DNA of the CDR3: TGCAGTGCTACGGGACTAGCGGTCACAGATACGCAGTATTTT. It yields the protein CSATGLAVTDTQYF. The chain is built from TRBV20-1 and TRBJ2-3, with 11 bases fitting TRBD2. The germline CDR1 and CDR2 sequences are DFQATT and SNEGSKA (reference sequence). The CDR3 runs to 14 residues. Trimming took 4 bases from V and 2 from J; bases not matched to a gene: 2.

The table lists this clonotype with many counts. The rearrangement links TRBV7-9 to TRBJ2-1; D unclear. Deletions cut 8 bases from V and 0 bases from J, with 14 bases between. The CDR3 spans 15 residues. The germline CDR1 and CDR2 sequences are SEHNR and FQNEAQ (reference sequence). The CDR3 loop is CASGPSGYSYNEQFF. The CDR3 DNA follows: TGTGCCAGCGGGCCTTCCGGGTACTCCTACAATGAGCAGTTCTTC.

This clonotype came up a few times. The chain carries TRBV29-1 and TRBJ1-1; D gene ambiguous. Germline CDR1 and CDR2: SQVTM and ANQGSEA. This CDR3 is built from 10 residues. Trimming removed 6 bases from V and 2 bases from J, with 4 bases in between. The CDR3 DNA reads TGCAGCGTCGGAAACACTGAAGCTTTCTTT. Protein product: CSVGNTEAFF.

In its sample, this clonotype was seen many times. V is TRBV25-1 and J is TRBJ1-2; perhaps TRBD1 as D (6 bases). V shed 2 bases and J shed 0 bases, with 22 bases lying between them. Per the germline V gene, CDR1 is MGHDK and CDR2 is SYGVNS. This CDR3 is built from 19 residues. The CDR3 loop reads CASSETWPKDSGTNYGYTF. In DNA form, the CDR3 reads TGTGCCAGCAGTGAAACTTGGCCGAAGGACAGTGGAACTAACTATGGCTACACCTTC.

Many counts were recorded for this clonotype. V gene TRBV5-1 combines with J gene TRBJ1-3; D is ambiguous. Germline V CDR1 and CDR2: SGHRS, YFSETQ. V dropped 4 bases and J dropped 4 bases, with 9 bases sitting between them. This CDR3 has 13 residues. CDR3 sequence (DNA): TGCGCCAGCAGCGGGGTTGCGGGAAACACCATATATTTT. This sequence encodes CASSGVAGNTIYF. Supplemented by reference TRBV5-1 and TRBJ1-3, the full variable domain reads KAGVTQTPRYLIKTRGQQVTLSCSPISGHRSVSWYQQTPGQGLQFLFEYFSETQRNKGNFPGRFSGRQFSNSRSEMNVSTLELGDSALYLCASSGVAGNTIYFGEGSWLTVV.

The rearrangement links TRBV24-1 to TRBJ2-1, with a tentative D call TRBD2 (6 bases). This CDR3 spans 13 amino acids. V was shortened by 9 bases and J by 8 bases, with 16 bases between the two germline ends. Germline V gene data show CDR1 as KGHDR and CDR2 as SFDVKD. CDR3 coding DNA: TGTGCCACCGGGACTTCCCCTCGGGATGAGCAGTTCTTC. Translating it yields CATGTSPRDEQFF.

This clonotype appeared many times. CDR3 sequence (DNA): TGTGCCAGCAGCCCAGGACTGCCCAATCAGCCCCAGCATTTT. This codes for CASSPGLPNQPQHF. The V and J genes are TRBV7-2 and TRBJ1-5, with unresolved D. This CDR3 region has 14 residues. Trimming removed 5 bases at V and 3 bases at J, with 11 bases between. CDR1 and CDR2 from the germline V gene are SGHTA and FQGNSA.

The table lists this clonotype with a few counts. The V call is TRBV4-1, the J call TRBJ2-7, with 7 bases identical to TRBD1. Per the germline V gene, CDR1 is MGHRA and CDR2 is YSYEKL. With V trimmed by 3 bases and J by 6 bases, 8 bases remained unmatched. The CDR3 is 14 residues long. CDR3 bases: TGCGCCAGCAGCCAGCCAACCAGGGGGAGCGAGCAGTACTTC. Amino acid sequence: CASSQPTRGSEQYF.